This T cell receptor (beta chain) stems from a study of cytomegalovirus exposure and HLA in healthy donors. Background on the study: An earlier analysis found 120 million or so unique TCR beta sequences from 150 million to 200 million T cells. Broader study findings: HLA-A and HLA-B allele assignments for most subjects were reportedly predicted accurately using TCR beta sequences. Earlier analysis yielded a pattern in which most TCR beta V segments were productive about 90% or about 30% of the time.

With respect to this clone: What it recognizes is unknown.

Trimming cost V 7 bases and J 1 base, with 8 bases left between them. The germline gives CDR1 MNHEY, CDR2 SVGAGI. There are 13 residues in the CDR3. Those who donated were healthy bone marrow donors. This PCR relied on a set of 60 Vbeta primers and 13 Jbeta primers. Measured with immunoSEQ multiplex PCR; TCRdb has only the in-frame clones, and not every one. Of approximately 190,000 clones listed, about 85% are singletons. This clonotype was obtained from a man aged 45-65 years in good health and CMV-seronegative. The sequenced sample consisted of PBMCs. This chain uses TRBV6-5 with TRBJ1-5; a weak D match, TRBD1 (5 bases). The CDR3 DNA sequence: TGTGCCAGCAAGCGGGACAGCAATCAGCCCCAGCATTTT. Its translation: CASKRDSNQPQHF.